Listed here are 19 T cell receptor beta chains from one sample, sequenced in a study of regulatory T cells in long-lasting Graves disease. Investigators prepared the TCR beta libraries by applying iRepertoire HTBI primers and Arm-PCR of CDR3 regions. TCRdb reprocessed the multiplex PCR reads with MiXCR, giving one entry per CDR3 protein. The sample records roughly 500,000 distinct CDR3 sequences, about 14% being singletons. Time point specified: newly diagnosed GD, antithyroid drugs for less than 3 months. Preparation of the TCR library used RNA extracted from PBMCs. These data were also reused for a study on T cells in Graves' hyperthyroidism and ophthalmopathy.

The sequenced sample was peripheral blood mononuclear cells (PBMCs), obtained at new diagnosis, from a patient treated with antithyroid drugs. The source is a woman in her forties or fifties with Graves disease.

Ten or more counts support this clonotype. The rearrangement links TRBV7-2 to TRBJ2-1, with TRBD2 matching 14 bases. This CDR3 comprises 16 residues. Germline CDR1 is SGHTA and CDR2 is FQGNSA. Unmatched junction bases numbered 6, after V lost 4 bases and J lost 7 bases. CDR3 sequence: CASSSSGLAGANEQFF. DNA of the CDR3: TGTGCCAGCAGCTCGTCGGGACTAGCGGGAGCAAATGAGCAGTTCTTC.

V and J are TRBV27 and TRBJ2-3; a possible D gene is TRBD2 (6 bases). The length of the CDR3 is 16 residues. Per the germline V gene, CDR1 is MNHEY and CDR2 is SMNVEV (reference sequence). The V gene lost 3 bases and the J gene lost 6 bases, with 19 bases spanning the gap. In DNA, the CDR3 is TGTGCCAGCAGTTTGGGGCGGGAACAGAAAGGGGATACGCAGTATTTT. This encodes CASSLGREQKGDTQYF.

The sample holds many counts of this clonotype. The chain combines TRBV7-9 with TRBJ1-1; a possible D gene is TRBD1 (6 bases). Germline loops: CDR1 SEHNR, CDR2 FQNEAQ (reference sequence). Trimming took 4 bases from V and 2 from J, leaving 20 bases between them. The CDR3 has 17 residues. CDR3 sequence: CASSSRYGDRSNTEAFF. CDR3 DNA sequence: TGTGCCAGCAGCTCCCGCTACGGAGACAGGAGTAACACTGAAGCTTTCTTT.

This clonotype was recorded many times. This sequence joins TRBV27 and TRBJ2-3; 11 bases map to TRBD2. Looked up from germline, CDR1 is MNHEY and CDR2 is SMNVEV (reference sequence). The CDR3 totals 17 residues. J was trimmed by 2 bases and V by 1 base; bases with no gene match: 5. CDR3 protein: CASSLFASGRNTDTQYF. The CDR3 nucleotides are TGTGCCAGCAGTTTATTTGCTAGCGGGAGGAACACAGATACGCAGTATTTT.

The chain employs TRBV29-1 and TRBJ1-1; 7 bases fit TRBD1. Germline trimming cut 6 bases from V and 2 bases from J; bases unmatched to any gene: 3. CDR3 length: 12 amino acids. CDR1 and CDR2 (germline): SQVTM, ANQGSEA. This CDR3 is CSVRDSNTEAFF. CDR3 nucleotide sequence: TGCAGCGTCCGGGACAGCAACACTGAAGCTTTCTTT.

The chain couples TRBV9 to TRBJ2-2; 11 nucleotides agree with TRBD2. V gave up 7 bases and J gave up 3 bases; unmatched junction bases: 5. CDR1 SGDLS and CDR2 YYNGEE come from the germline V gene. CDR3 length equals 15 residues. The DNA for the CDR3 is TGTGCCAGCGCCCTGGGACTAGCGGACACCGGGGAGCTGTTTTTT. Its translation: CASALGLADTGELFF. Combining the CDR3 with reference TRBV9 and TRBJ2-2 gives the whole variable domain DSGVTQTPKHLITATGQRVTLRCSPRSGDLSVYWYQQSLDQGLQFLIQYYNGEERAKGNILERFSAQQFPDLHSELNLSSLELGDSALYFCASALGLADTGELFFGEGSRLTVL.

This clonotype was seen only a few times. The chain joins TRBV5-1 to TRBJ2-4; D perhaps matches TRBD2 (5 bases). The CDR3 covers 16 residues. The V end was cut by 4 bases, the J end by 0 bases, with 14 bases between. The germline CDR1 and CDR2 sequences are SGHRS and YFSETQ. The DNA for the CDR3 is TGCGCCAGCAGCCAAGGCCCTGCGGGAGCCAAAAACATTCAGTACTTC. Its protein is CASSQGPAGAKNIQYF.

This clonotype was counted a few times. V and J are TRBV4-1 and TRBJ2-5, with 8 bases aligning to TRBD2. Germline values: CDR1 MGHRA, CDR2 YSYEKL. This CDR3 contains 23 residues. With V trimmed by 0 bases and J by 2 bases, 26 bases remained unmatched. CDR3 in amino acids: CASSQDNDGGSGRGHNSQETQYF. CDR3 bases: TGCGCCAGCAGCCAAGATAATGATGGTGGGAGCGGGAGAGGGCACAACAGTCAAGAGACCCAGTACTTC.

This clonotype came up a few times. The chain combines TRBV10-2 with TRBJ2-7, with D possibly matching TRBD2 (5 bases). Germline-derived CDR1 and CDR2 are WSHSY and SAAADI. V was cut by 10 bases and J by 2 bases, with 21 bases left in between. The CDR3 contains 15 residues. CDR3 sequence reads: CATSSGLALTYEQYF. For the CDR3, the DNA is TGCGCCACCTCCAGTGGGCTAGCCCTCACCTACGAGCAGTACTTC.

This clonotype has a single count. Because it lacks the conserved phenylalanine or tryptophan at the end, this CDR3 is likely a read error. The rearrangement joins TRBV7-3 to TRBJ2-2; TRBD2 matches at 7 bases. The CDR3 contains 20 residues. The germline gives CDR1 SGHTA, CDR2 FQGTGA. The V gene end was trimmed by 5 bases and the J gene end by 0 bases; junction bases not matched to a gene: 18. CDR3 DNA sequence: TGTGCCAGCAGCCCCCGGGTGGCAGCGGGACTAACCTCGAACACCGGGGAGCTGTTTTGT. Translated, it gives CASSPRVAAGLTSNTGELFC.

This clonotype was picked up a small number of times. The chain uses TRBV6-1 and TRBJ1-1, with D possibly TRBD1 on 6 matching bases. Trimming took off 6 bases at V and 1 base at J, with 15 bases between the two ends. This CDR3 region has 15 residues. Germline CDR1 and CDR2: MNHNS and SASEGT. CDR3 in DNA: TGTGCCAGCAGCCCTTTACGGACAGCGAACACTGAAGCTTTCTTT. Protein: CASSPLRTANTEAFF.

This clonotype was counted ten times or more. J is TRBJ1-1 and V is TRBV27; a possible D gene is TRBD1 (6 bases). CDR1 is MNHEY, CDR2 SMNVEV, per germline (reference sequence). The V gene lost 7 bases and the J gene lost 4 bases, with 16 bases spanning the gap. The length of the CDR3 is 14 residues. The CDR3 DNA is TGTGCCAGCACCCCGGGGACATCTACCACTGAAGCTTTCTTT. This translates into CASTPGTSTTEAFF.

This clonotype was detected only a few times. The J gene is TRBJ2-2, the V gene TRBV5-1; 9 nucleotides agree with TRBD2. This CDR3 has 16 residues. With V trimmed by 0 bases and J by 7 bases, 7 bases remained unmatched. The germline V gene has CDR1 SGHRS and CDR2 YFSETQ. The CDR3 coding sequence is TGCGCCAGCAGCTTGGTGTCTAGCGGGACCGGCGGGGAGCTGTTTTTT. Amino acid sequence: CASSLVSSGTGGELFF.

This clonotype turned up a few times. The chain links TRBV11-2 to TRBJ2-5; TRBD2 aligns across 11 bases. Germline lookup yields CDR1 SGHAT and CDR2 FQNNGV. This CDR3 has 16 residues. V lost 6 bases, J lost 5 bases, and 11 bases stayed unmatched. The CDR3 sequence: CASSLTSGRGRETQYF. The CDR3 DNA is TGTGCCAGCAGTTTAACTAGCGGGAGAGGTAGGGAGACCCAGTACTTC.

This clonotype occurred a few times. V is TRBV5-4 and J is TRBJ2-2, with 15 bases identical to TRBD2. CDR1 and CDR2 from the germline V gene are SGHNT and YYREEE (reference sequence). The CDR3 is 17 residues long. The J segment lost 5 bases and the V segment lost 4 bases, leaving 6 bases of the junction unmatched. Written as DNA, the CDR3 is TGTGCCAGCAGCGCGGGACTAGCGGGAGGAGAGACCGGGGAGCTGTTTTTT. It codes for CASSAGLAGGETGELFF.

The rearrangement links TRBV28 to TRBJ2-2; D might be TRBD2 (5 bases). The length of the CDR3 is 13 residues. Germline V gene sequence: CDR1 MDHEN, CDR2 SYDVKM. The V and J ends lost 6 bases and 6 bases respectively, with 11 bases between them. This chain's CDR3 is CASSYGVPGELFF. The CDR3 DNA follows: TGTGCCAGCAGCTACGGGGTTCCCGGGGAGCTGTTTTTT.

V usage is TRBV10-3 and J usage is TRBJ2-2; 10 nucleotides align to TRBD1. The CDR3 spans 13 residues. Germline values: CDR1 ENHRY, CDR2 SYGVKD. J lost 6 bases, V lost 10 bases, and 5 bases had no gene match. This CDR3 is CASGTGVPGELFF. In DNA form, the CDR3 reads TGTGCCAGCGGGACAGGGGTTCCCGGGGAGCTGTTTTTT.

This clonotype has a count of ten or more. The chain combines TRBV7-3 with TRBJ2-7; D perhaps matches TRBD1 (6 bases). The germline V gene encodes CDR1 SGHTA and CDR2 FQGTGA. The CDR3 loop spans 16 amino acids. Trimming took off 5 bases at V and 3 bases at J, with 20 bases between the two ends. CDR3 DNA sequence: TGTGCCAGCAGCCAAGGTCCCGCCAGGGGTGTCTACGAGCAGTACTTC. The encoded protein is CASSQGPARGVYEQYF. The entire variable domain, with the rest obtained from reference TRBV7-3 and TRBJ2-7, is as follows: GAGVSQTPSNKVTEKGKYVELRCDPISGHTALYWYRQSLGQGPEFLIYFQGTGAADDSGLPNDRFFAVRPEGSVSTLKIQRTERGDSAVYLCASSQGPARGVYEQYFGPGTRLTVT.

This clonotype occurred a few times. The genes are TRBV6-2 or TRBV6-3 and TRBJ2-7, with 10 bases that match TRBD2. The CDR3 loop spans 15 amino acids. Germline CDR1 MNHEY, CDR2 SVGEGT. Losses at the gene ends were 5 bases for V and 1 base for J; bases not matched to a gene: 5. DNA for the CDR3: TGTGCCAGCAGTGCAACTAGCGGGATGTCCTACGAGCAGTACTTC. This sequence encodes CASSATSGMSYEQYF.